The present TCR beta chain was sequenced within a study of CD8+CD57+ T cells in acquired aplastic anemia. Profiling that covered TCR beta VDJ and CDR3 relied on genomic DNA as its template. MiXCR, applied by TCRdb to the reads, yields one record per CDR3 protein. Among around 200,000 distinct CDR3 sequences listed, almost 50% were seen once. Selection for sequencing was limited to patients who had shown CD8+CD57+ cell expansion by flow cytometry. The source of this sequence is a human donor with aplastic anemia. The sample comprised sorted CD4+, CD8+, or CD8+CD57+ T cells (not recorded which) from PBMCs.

The CDR3 nucleotides read TGTGCCACCAGTGAGGCGACAGGGGTTCGGGCGGAGGCCCAGTACTTC. Translated: CATSEATGVRAEAQYF. This sequence joins TRBV24-1 and TRBJ2-5; 8 bases fit TRBD1. This CDR3 region has 16 residues. The germline V gene encodes CDR1 KGHDR and CDR2 SFDVKD. V lost 4 bases to trimming and J lost 9 bases; unmatched junction nucleotides: 15.